Shown below are 28 T cell receptor beta chains from a single sample sequenced in a study of T-cell reconstitution after alpha-beta-depleted transplantation in children. As it was prepared, the TCRbeta library received unique molecular identifiers. TCRdb re-derived calls from the PCR reads in MiXCR, one entry per CDR3 protein. The repertoire has some 300,000 distinct CDR3 sequences, approximately 10% of them found once; the top ten carry more than 2%. Here the sequenced sample was PBMCs from the stem cell graft donor, taken from the stem cell graft. These receptors all stem from a human donor who donated a stem cell graft to a child with acute lymphoblastic leukemia.

This clonotype was counted a few times. The chain has TRBV5-1 and TRBJ1-6; 8 positions agree with TRBD1. With 4 bases clipped from V and 5 bases from J, the junction kept 5 bases outside the gene matches. Germline V gives CDR1 SGHRS, CDR2 YFSETQ. The CDR3 totals 15 residues. The CDR3 loop is CASSRDRTNNSPLHF. The CDR3 DNA sequence: TGCGCCAGCAGCAGGGACAGGACGAATAATTCACCCCTCCACTTT.

This clonotype turned up a few times. The CDR3: CASSLSSGISYEQYF. CDR3 bases: TGTGCCAGCAGCTTAAGTAGCGGGATCTCCTACGAGCAGTACTTC. The V gene is TRBV7-9, the J gene TRBJ2-7; TRBD2 agrees at 8 bases. Germline CDR1 and CDR2: SEHNR and FQNEAQ (reference sequence). Trimming at V came to 2 bases and at J to 0 bases, leaving 3 bases not matched to a gene. This CDR3 has 15 amino acids.

CDR3 bases: TGTGCCAGCAGCCCGCGACTTGAGGGGGGGGGGCGAGAAGAGACCCAGTACTTC. It encodes CASSPRLEGGGREETQYF. The chain carries TRBV11-1 and TRBJ2-5, with a possible D match to TRBD2 (7 bases). V was cut by 5 bases and J by 3 bases, with 25 bases left in between. This CDR3 contains 18 residues. Germline lookup yields CDR1 SGHAT and CDR2 FQDESV (reference sequence).

This clonotype showed up many times. The V gene is TRBV7-9, the J gene TRBJ2-1; no clear D. This CDR3 has 11 amino acids. Germline CDR1 SEHNR, CDR2 FQNEAQ (reference sequence). With 3 bases removed from V and 9 bases from J, the gap between germline ends came to 6 bases. The CDR3: CASSFGSEQFF. DNA for the CDR3: TGTGCCAGCAGCTTCGGTTCTGAGCAGTTCTTC.

The table lists this clonotype with a few counts. The chain has TRBV5-1 and TRBJ2-1; 7 bases are shared with TRBD1. The CDR3 extends over 15 amino acids. Looked up from germline, CDR1 is SGHRS and CDR2 is YFSETQ. After removal of 4 bases from V and 0 bases from J, the junction contained 4 bases not matched to a gene. The CDR3 DNA reads TGCGCCAGCAGCATGACAGGGAACTCCTACAATGAGCAGTTCTTC. Its protein is CASSMTGNSYNEQFF.

V and J are TRBV5-1 and TRBJ2-5; maybe TRBD2 (5 bases). The V end lost 4 bases, the J end lost 9 bases, and 19 bases lay between the germline ends. The CDR3 is 14 amino acids. Germline lookup yields CDR1 SGHRS and CDR2 YFSETQ. CDR3 DNA sequence: TGCGCCAGCAGCCTCCGGGATCCCCAGCTGGCCCAGTACTTC. Translation gives CASSLRDPQLAQYF.

A few counts support this clonotype. V is TRBV6-2 or TRBV6-3 and J is TRBJ1-1; no definite D call. Germline assignment: CDR1 MNHEY and CDR2 SVGEGT. V was trimmed by 8 bases and J by 1 base, leaving 14 bases between them. This CDR3 region has 14 residues. The CDR3 spells CASFISTENTEAFF. The CDR3 nucleotides are TGTGCCAGCTTTATTTCGACGGAGAACACTGAAGCTTTCTTT.

This clonotype was detected a few times. V usage is TRBV12-3 or TRBV12-4 and J usage is TRBJ1-3; D is undetermined. The CDR3 is 14 residues long. The V end lost 2 bases, the J end lost 2 bases, and 7 bases lay between the germline ends. The CDR3 sequence: CASSLSSTGNTIYF. The CDR3 DNA is TGTGCCAGCAGTTTATCGTCAACTGGAAACACCATATATTTT.

The rearrangement links TRBV24-1 to TRBJ2-1; 12 nucleotides match TRBD2. Germline values: CDR1 KGHDR, CDR2 SFDVKD. The CDR3 runs to 18 residues. V trimming: 0 bases; J trimming: 3 bases; junction bases outside the gene matches: 5. The CDR3 protein is CATSDLRTSGTSYNEQFF. The CDR3 nucleotides are TGTGCCACCAGTGATTTGAGGACTAGCGGGACAAGCTACAATGAGCAGTTCTTC.

At least ten counts were recorded for this clonotype. The chain employs TRBV5-1 and TRBJ1-2; 12 bases align to TRBD1. V lost 4 bases to trimming and J lost 5 bases; unmatched junction nucleotides: 12. From germline, CDR1 is SGHRS and CDR2 YFSETQ. The CDR3 has 17 residues. The CDR3 loop reads CASSGGTGGNPGYGYTF. The CDR3 DNA follows: TGCGCCAGCAGCGGTGGGACAGGGGGCAACCCGGGGTATGGCTACACCTTC.

This rearrangement joins TRBV6-5 to TRBJ2-3, with D hard to call. The CDR3 covers 15 residues. The germline gives CDR1 MNHEY, CDR2 SVGAGI. Between the trimmed V and J ends, which lost 0 bases and 0 bases, there was a span of 7 bases. The CDR3 is CASSYSTESTDTQYF. The DNA of the CDR3 is TGTGCCAGCAGTTACTCTACAGAGAGCACAGATACGCAGTATTTT.

This chain links TRBV9 with TRBJ2-5; 9 nucleotides match TRBD2. CDR1 is SGDLS, CDR2 YYNGEE, per germline. The J segment lost 5 bases and the V segment lost 0 bases, leaving 5 bases of the junction unmatched. CDR3 length: 15 amino acids. CDR3: CASSVVGGRAETQYF. The CDR3 DNA follows: TGTGCCAGCAGCGTAGTAGGCGGGAGGGCGGAGACCCAGTACTTC.

This clonotype showed up just once. This chain joins TRBV7-9 and TRBJ1-2, with D maybe TRBD1 (5 bases). The germline V gene has CDR1 SEHNR and CDR2 FQNEAQ (reference sequence). This CDR3 is built from 13 residues. Trimming removed 7 bases from V and 3 bases from J, with 12 bases in between. The CDR3 region is CASIYTGDYGYTF. For the CDR3, the DNA is TGTGCCAGCATCTATACAGGAGACTATGGCTACACCTTC. Full variable domain (missing parts from reference TRBV7-9 and TRBJ1-2): DTGVSQNPRHKITKRGQNVTFRCDPISEHNRLYWYRQTLGQGPEFLTYFQNEAQLEKSRLLSDRFSAERPKGSFSTLEIQRTEQGDSAMYLCASIYTGDYGYTFGSGTRLTVV.

This clonotype was recorded at least ten times. J is TRBJ2-7 and V is TRBV9; 10 bases align to TRBD2. The CDR3 runs 15 residues. Germline trimming cut 3 bases from V and 7 bases from J; bases unmatched to any gene: 10. CDR1 SGDLS and CDR2 YYNGEE come from the germline V gene. The CDR3 spells CASSAPGASGGEQYF. Here the CDR3 DNA reads TGTGCCAGCAGCGCCCCCGGGGCTAGCGGGGGTGAGCAGTACTTC.

This clonotype has ten or more counts. The chain links TRBV6-1 to TRBJ2-3, with TRBD1 matching 8 bases. Trimming cost V 0 bases and J 1 base; bases outside gene matches: 3. Germline V lookup: CDR1 MNHNS, CDR2 SASEGT. The CDR3 is made up of 16 amino acids. This CDR3 is CASSEALTGGTDTQYF. The CDR3 DNA is TGTGCCAGCAGTGAAGCGCTGACAGGGGGCACAGATACGCAGTATTTT.

As DNA, the CDR3 is TGCGCCAGCAGCCTACAGGGTGGCGAGCAGTACTTC. The encoded protein is CASSLQGGEQYF. This sequence joins TRBV4-1 and TRBJ2-7, with D maybe TRBD1 (6 bases). Germline CDR1 and CDR2: MGHRA and YSYEKL. Trimming stripped 4 bases from V and 6 bases from J, with 10 bases between. This CDR3 has 12 amino acids.

The chain employs TRBV28 and TRBJ2-4; D is perhaps TRBD1 (6 bases). Germline values: CDR1 MDHEN, CDR2 SYDVKM. V lost 5 bases and J lost 9, with 20 bases in between. CDR3 size: 15 residues. This CDR3 reads CASSLRQVFRAIQYF. DNA of the CDR3: TGTGCCAGCAGTCTCAGACAGGTTTTTCGGGCCATTCAGTACTTC.

The chain has TRBV27 and TRBJ1-2; 8 bases agree with TRBD1. The CDR3 length is 14 residues. CDR1 is MNHEY, CDR2 SMNVEV, per germline (reference sequence). The ends lost 5 bases at V and 3 bases at J; junction bases unmatched: 5. This CDR3 is CASSPRGPDYGYTF. Written as DNA, the CDR3 is TGTGCCAGCAGTCCCAGGGGGCCCGACTATGGCTACACCTTC.

This clonotype was seen a handful of times. The gene calls are TRBV12-3 or TRBV12-4 and TRBJ2-5; no reliable D call. This CDR3 region has 16 residues. The V end was cut by 6 bases, the J end by 6 bases, with 23 bases between. CDR3 DNA sequence: TGTGCCAGCAGCTTTTACGCCCCGACGCATTCACAGACCCAGTACTTC. Its protein product is CASSFYAPTHSQTQYF.

At least ten counts were recorded for this clonotype. The rearrangement links TRBV7-2 to TRBJ1-5; 7 bases align to TRBD1. Germline CDR1 SGHTA, CDR2 FQGNSA. The CDR3 covers 13 residues. V dropped 3 bases and J dropped 7; count of bases not matched to a gene: 3. This chain's CDR3 is CASSFVQGQPQHF. The CDR3 DNA follows: TGTGCCAGCAGCTTTGTACAGGGGCAGCCCCAGCATTTT.

This chain joins TRBV30 and TRBJ2-1; D is unclear. Germline CDR1 and CDR2: GTSNPN and SVGIG (reference sequence). V lost 0 bases to trimming and J lost 0 bases, with 12 bases between them. The CDR3 spans 16 residues. The CDR3 nucleotides are TGTGCCTGGAGTGTAAAGAGGTGGAGCTCCTACAATGAGCAGTTCTTC. Translation gives CAWSVKRWSSYNEQFF.

In this sample, this clonotype turned up a few times. The V gene is TRBV15, the J gene TRBJ2-1; TRBD2 agrees at 7 bases. CDR3 length: 15 residues. Germline V gene lookup returns CDR1 LNHNV and CDR2 YYDKDF (reference sequence). With 9 bases clipped from V and 6 bases from J, the junction kept 14 bases outside the gene matches. The CDR3 protein is CATGYWASGGNEQFF. The CDR3, as DNA: TGTGCCACGGGCTATTGGGCTAGCGGAGGCAATGAGCAGTTCTTC.

In this sample, this clonotype turned up many times. This chain connects TRBV7-2 to TRBJ1-1; D gene unclear. Trimming pared 1 base from V and 4 bases from J, leaving 13 bases between. Per germline, CDR1 SGHTA and CDR2 FQGNSA. CDR3 length: 15 amino acids. In nucleotides, the CDR3 is TGTGCCAGCAGCTTAGATATGGCGCGATCCACTGAAGCTTTCTTT. Protein sequence: CASSLDMARSTEAFF. The full variable domain, with the rest looked up from reference TRBV7-2 and TRBJ1-1, is GAGVSQSPSNKVTEKGKDVELRCDPISGHTALYWYRQSLGQGLEFLIYFQGNSAPDKSGLPSDRFSAERTGGSVSTLTIQRTQQEDSAVYLCASSLDMARSTEAFFGQGTRLTVV.

This clonotype has a handful of counts. The rearrangement joins TRBV7-8 to TRBJ2-7; 9 bases match TRBD1. The CDR3 contains 13 residues. CDR1 is SGHVS and CDR2 is FQNEAQ in the germline V gene. Trimming cost V 5 bases and J 5 bases; bases outside gene matches: 4. DNA of the CDR3: TGTGCCAGCAGCCCGGACAGGGGAAACGAGCAGTACTTC. This codes for CASSPDRGNEQYF.

This clonotype has more than one count but fewer than ten. This sequence joins TRBV20-1 and TRBJ2-2; 8 positions agree with TRBD1. CDR1 is DFQATT, CDR2 SNEGSKA, per germline (reference sequence). CDR3 length: 16 residues. J was trimmed by 2 bases and V by 2 bases; bases with no gene match: 7. The CDR3 spells CSARRVTGGNTGELFF. CDR3 DNA sequence: TGCAGTGCTAGAAGGGTAACAGGGGGAAACACCGGGGAGCTGTTTTTT.

This clonotype occurred many times. This chain joins TRBV4-2 and TRBJ2-3; D is perhaps TRBD2 (6 bases). V gave up 1 base and J gave up 6 bases, with 20 bases separating them. The CDR3 runs 17 residues. Germline values: CDR1 LGHNA, CDR2 YNFKEQ. CDR3 residues: CASSQGVRDSGGDTQYF. The CDR3 DNA sequence: TGTGCCAGCAGCCAAGGGGTCAGGGACTCCGGAGGGGATACGCAGTATTTT.

V and J are TRBV4-2 and TRBJ1-6, with 11 bases aligning to TRBD1. The CDR3 is 16 residues long. Germline CDR1 and CDR2: LGHNA and YNFKEQ. The junction had 8 bases not matched to a gene; V was cut back by 3 bases and J by 10 bases. The CDR3 is CASSHAGDRGGSPLHF. CDR3 sequence (DNA): TGTGCCAGCAGCCATGCTGGGGACAGGGGGGGCTCACCCCTCCACTTT.

This clonotype was detected a few times. The J gene is TRBJ2-1, the V gene TRBV5-1; possibly TRBD2 for D (5 bases). V lost 2 bases and J 9 bases, leaving 18 bases between the germline ends. The CDR3 runs 15 residues. In germline, CDR1 is SGHRS, CDR2 YFSETQ. The CDR3 loop reads CASSFGLAQVGEQFF. CDR3 nucleotides: TGCGCCAGCAGCTTCGGACTTGCTCAAGTAGGTGAGCAGTTCTTC.